These T cell receptor beta chains were read from a single sample in a study of blood T cell repertoires in COVID-19. The assay was immunoSEQ multiplex PCR, and TCRdb's table has in-frame clones only and misses some. The profile shows 150,000 to 200,000 clones, around 79% of them singletons. Specimen: peripheral blood. The receptors stem from a man aged 50-59 years who had recovered from COVID-19. Each CDR3 is given with its conserved first and last residue. Each record gives: V gene, D gene, clone size, J gene, CDR3 DNA, CDR3 protein. D genes are given only for firm matches. Clone size is given for some rows only: seen once, a few or many times, or a class if the clone is expanded.

TRBV28	TRBD1	-	TRBJ2-7	TGTGCCAGCAGTTCGACAGGGTTTCCCTACGAGCAGTACTTC	CASSSTGFPYEQYF
TRBV10-3	-	-	TRBJ2-3	TGTGCCATCAGTGGGTCAAAAGGGCGGGAAGAGGCAGATACGCAGTATTTT	CAISGSKGREEADTQYF
TRBV5-1	TRBD2	-	TRBJ2-7	TGCGCCAGCAGCTTAGCGGGAGGGCCAGGCAGAAACGAGCAGTACTTC	CASSLAGGPGRNEQYF
TRBV28	-	-	TRBJ2-7	TGTGCCAGCAGTTTACGGCCGCTTGGGACACGGCGATCCTACGAGCAGTACTTC	CASSLRPLGTRRSYEQYF
TRBV25-1	-	-	TRBJ2-5	TGTGCCAGCAGTGAGTCACTAGCCGCGGAGACCCAGTACTTC	CASSESLAAETQYF
TRBV7-2	-	few	TRBJ1-2	TGTGCCAGCAGCTTGAAATCCGATGCAGGGAACTATGGCTACACCTTC	CASSLKSDAGNYGYTF
TRBV3-1/TRBV3-2	-	-	TRBJ2-4	TGTGCCAGCAGCCACCACGGAGTAGCCAAAAACATTCAGTACTTC	CASSHHGVAKNIQYF
TRBV6-5	-	-	TRBJ1-5	TGTGCCAGCAGTTACTCGTTCGGGCAGCCCCAGCATTTT	CASSYSFGQPQHF
TRBV6-6	TRBD1	once	TRBJ2-7	TGTGCCAGCAGTCAGGGACAGGGTCTCGAGCAGTACTTC	CASSQGQGLEQYF
TRBV19	TRBD1	few	TRBJ1-2	TGTGCCAGTAGTACGGGACAGGGGTCTCACACCTTC	CASSTGQGSHTF
TRBV5-5	-	-	TRBJ1-2	TGTGCCAGCAGCATCAACTCTAACTATGGCTACACCTTC	CASSINSNYGYTF
TRBV9	-	-	TRBJ2-6	TGTGCCAGCAGCGTAGGGGCACCAGGGGCGGCTGGGGCCAACGTCCTGACTTTC	CASSVGAPGAAGANVLTF
TRBV19	TRBD2	-	TRBJ2-3	TGTGCCAGTAGCAATTTGGGACTAGCGGGAGTTAGGACAGATACGCAGTATTTT	CASSNLGLAGVRTDTQYF
TRBV5-4	-	few	TRBJ1-3	TGTGCCAGCAGATCCCAGGGCCTCTCTGGAAACACCATATATTTT	CASRSQGLSGNTIYF
TRBV7-2	-	once	TRBJ2-5	TGTGCCAGCAGCTTAGAACGCGGAGAGACCCAGTACTTC	CASSLERGETQYF
TRBV2	-	once	TRBJ1-6	TGTGCCAGCAACCAGGGCCAAAGGAATTCACCCCTCCACTTT	CASNQGQRNSPLHF
TRBV30	-	-	TRBJ1-1	TGTGCCTGGAGCCGGACACAGGGTGAAGCTTTCTTT	CAWSRTQGEAFF
TRBV19	TRBD2	-	TRBJ2-5	TGTGCCAGTAGTCCAGGACTAGCGGACTATCAATACTTC	CASSPGLADYQYF
TRBV19	-	-	TRBJ2-3	TGTGCCAGTAGTATCGCGTTACCCATCACAGATACGCAGTATTTT	CASSIALPITDTQYF
TRBV5-8	-	-	TRBJ2-2	TGTGCCAGCAGCAGGGCCAGGGAGGTCCTAAACACCGGGGAGCTGTTTTTT	CASSRAREVLNTGELFF
TRBV5-8	-	-	TRBJ2-5	TGTGCCAGCAGCTTACCCAGGGGCACCCCACAAGAGACCCAGTACTTC	CASSLPRGTPQETQYF
TRBV9	TRBD2	-	TRBJ2-1	TGTGCCAGCAGCCCACGACTAGCGGGAAGTACCTACAATGAGCAGTTCTTC	CASSPRLAGSTYNEQFF
TRBV29-1	TRBD2	-	TRBJ2-1	TGCAGCGTGATAGCGGGAAGCTCCTACAATGAGCAGTTCTTC	CSVIAGSSYNEQFF
TRBV11-3	-	few	TRBJ2-1	TGTGCCAGCAGCTTAGTAGGTCAGCGGAACAGCTCCTACAATGAGCAGTTCTTC	CASSLVGQRNSSYNEQFF
TRBV12-3/TRBV12-4	-	-	TRBJ1-1	TGTGCCAGCAGCCGACAGATTTTGACCGAAGCTTTCTTT	CASSRQILTEAFF
TRBV19	-	once	TRBJ1-2	TGTGCCAGTAATACAGGGCGAGACAACTATGGCTACACCTTC	CASNTGRDNYGYTF
TRBV20-1	-	once	TRBJ2-2	TGCAGTGCTAGTCTCCCAGGGCGTGGGGAGCTGTTTTTT	CSASLPGRGELFF
TRBV5-1	TRBD1	-	TRBJ2-7	TGCGCCAGCAGCTTGGGGACAGGGGGGCCCTACGAGCAGTACTTC	CASSLGTGGPYEQYF
TRBV5-4	TRBD2	-	TRBJ2-1	TGTGCCAGCAGACCTGGGACTAGCGGGAGTAATGAGCAGTTCTTC	CASRPGTSGSNEQFF
TRBV7-9	TRBD2	few	TRBJ2-2	TGTGCCAGCAGCGGGGGACTAGCGGGAGTACGTACCGGGGAGCTGTTTTTT	CASSGGLAGVRTGELFF
TRBV5-1	TRBD1	-	TRBJ2-7	TGCGCCAGCAGCTTGGAGGGACAGGGCTCCTACGAGCAGTACTTC	CASSLEGQGSYEQYF
TRBV27	-	many	TRBJ1-5	TGTGCCAGCAGTTTATTAAACCAACTCAATTTGGAGCCCCAGCATTTT	CASSLLNQLNLEPQHF
TRBV11-2	TRBD2	-	TRBJ2-7	TGTGCCAGCAGCTTAGATAGCACTAGCGGGAAAGAGCAGTACTTC	CASSLDSTSGKEQYF
TRBV11-2	TRBD1	few	TRBJ1-3	TGTGCCAGCAGCCGGACAGGGGGCACCTACTCTGGAAACACCATATATTTT	CASSRTGGTYSGNTIYF
TRBV5-1	-	-	TRBJ1-1	TGCGCCAGCAGCTTGCAAACAGGGATGAACACTGAAGCTTTCTTT	CASSLQTGMNTEAFF
TRBV27	-	-	TRBJ2-3	TGTGCCAGCAGGAGGATTGGGACAGATACGCAGTATTTT	CASRRIGTDTQYF
TRBV10-3	-	once	TRBJ1-2	TGTGCCCCCGAGGTCGTCAAATCTAACTATGGCTACACCTTC	CAPEVVKSNYGYTF
TRBV29-1	TRBD1	once	TRBJ2-3	TGCAGCGTTGTGCGGGACAGGGTCGATACGCAGTATTTT	CSVVRDRVDTQYF
TRBV3-1/TRBV3-2	-	-	TRBJ2-2	TGTGCCAGCAGCCTGAGTTATCTCGGAGGATCCGGGGAGCTGTTTTTT	CASSLSYLGGSGELFF
TRBV9	TRBD1	once	TRBJ2-1	TGTGCCAGCAGCGTAGCGTCCCAGGGACAGGGTGGAAACAATGAGCAGTTCTTC	CASSVASQGQGGNNEQFF
TRBV2	-	-	TRBJ1-1	TGTGCCAGCAGTGGCTCCCGGGGGAACACTGAAGCTTTCTTT	CASSGSRGNTEAFF
TRBV19	TRBD2	-	TRBJ2-5	TGTGCCAGTAGTATCGACGGCGGGAGGGCCGGGGAGACCCAGTACTTC	CASSIDGGRAGETQYF
TRBV6-6	-	-	TRBJ2-6	TGTGCCAGCAGTTATCCGGGGGCTGGGGCCAACGTCCTGACTTTC	CASSYPGAGANVLTF
TRBV5-5	TRBD1	-	TRBJ1-5	TGTGCCAGCAGCTCGACCTCCGGACAGGGGTCAAGTCAGCCCCAGCATTTT	CASSSTSGQGSSQPQHF
TRBV6-1	-	once	TRBJ2-3	TGTGCCAGCAGTGAAAGACGGGAGAGGAAAGATACGCAGTATTTT	CASSERRERKDTQYF
TRBV19	-	once	TRBJ1-5	TGTGCCAGTAGTTCACAGTCCAGCAATCAGCCCCAGCATTTT	CASSSQSSNQPQHF
TRBV7-9	TRBD1	many	TRBJ1-5	TGTGCCAGCAGCGAGGGGGCATGGCAGCCCCAGCATTTT	CASSEGAWQPQHF
TRBV28	-	-	TRBJ2-1	TGTGCCAGCAGTCCAGAGGGTTCCTACAATGAGCAGTTCTTC	CASSPEGSYNEQFF
TRBV28	-	-	TRBJ1-1	TGTGCCAGCAGTTTAGTCAATAGAATCCCTACTGAAGCTTTCTTT	CASSLVNRIPTEAFF
TRBV18	TRBD2	-	TRBJ2-2	TGTGCCAGCTCACCTAGACTAGCGGGAGTGGACACCGGGGAGCTGTTTTTT	CASSPRLAGVDTGELFF
TRBV10-3	TRBD1	-	TRBJ1-2	TGTGCCATCAATGAACAGGGGTACTACACCTTC	CAINEQGYYTF
TRBV7-9	-	once	TRBJ1-3	TGTGCCAGCAGCCCGCAGCTCCCGGGTGGAAACACCATATATTTT	CASSPQLPGGNTIYF
TRBV24-1	TRBD2	few	TRBJ2-4	TGTGCCACCAGTGCCGGCGGGAGAGGGGAAAACATTCAGTACTTC	CATSAGGRGENIQYF